The entry that follows covers one T cell receptor beta chain sequence. This clonotype has just a few counts. Its recognized antigen is unknown. One base away there is no much larger clone; base qualities are not given. These data originate in a study of post-analysis software for immune sequencing data (dated by TCRdb to 2015 to 2017). Background on the whole study: Recorded disease courses included relapsing-remitting, secondary progressive and progressive-relapsing multiple sclerosis, with some patients lacking subtype annotation. A subset of samples was prepared in parallel using single-end sample barcoding, then pooled and co-amplified after Illumina adapter ligation. Patient repertoires were compared against roughly 11 previously published healthy control repertoires from donors aged about 6 to 27 years.

Library creation used PCR. The sequencing machine was an Illumina HiSeq 2500. To reduce PCR and sequencing biases, unique molecular identifiers were built into the TCR beta cDNA libraries. Per 1 to 10 million input T cells, roughly 500,000 cDNA molecules were obtained, such that each molecule approximated one T cell. The same protocol used for the earlier healthy control dataset was applied to prepare and sequence the patient libraries. Samples belonging to the same batch were prepared together, multiplexed and sequenced on a shared HiSeq lane. The paper's processing steps were these. Raw barcoded reads were processed with MIGEC, discarding single-read molecular identifier groups before consensus assembly and CDR3 extraction. Clonotype tables were post-analysed with VDJtools, and diversity was normalized by down-sampling all datasets to the smallest sample size. To correct batch-related cross-sample contamination, repertoire overlap clustering matched CDR3 amino acid sequences but not nucleotide sequences. TCRdb passed the public sequencing reads through fastp at Q25 and MiXCR, retaining productive beta sequences. For every CDR3 protein sequence, its rows merge into one entry that carries the most common genes and DNA. Here the V and J calls rest on TCRdb's processing, not on the authors' analysis. The sample table lists roughly 570,000 distinct CDR3 sequences, 30% to 40% of them with a count of one. The top ten clones comprise around 6.1% of the sample.

The paper's findings and limits, for the study overall: Direct clustering with F measure showed strong co-clustering of samples prepared in the same batch, prompting a batch-effect correction. Significantly higher frequencies in patients than in controls were found for five or six TRBV segments, including TRBV5-6, TRBV5-1 and TRBV20-1. Significantly lower normalized Chao1 diversity was found in multiple sclerosis patients than in controls, suggesting substantial peripheral T-cell clonal expansion. The control group was slightly older than the multiple sclerosis patient group.

The V end loses 0 bases and the J end loses 6 bases, and a stretch of 9 bases separates them. CDR3 length: 14 amino acids, cysteine to phenylalanine. Only the CDR3 part of the read is kept: 42 bases, read in frame from the first base. CDR1 and CDR2 (LGHNA, YNFKEQ) derive from the germline V gene. To demonstrate the VDJtools post-analysis software, the study profiled TCR beta repertoires from the peripheral blood of around 13 young patients with multiple sclerosis. The multiple sclerosis patients were children and adolescents between 6 and 15 years of age. Sequencing input: blood. The rearranged segments are TRBV4-2 and TRBJ2-1; the D segment cannot be called with confidence. The receptor comes from a girl aged 2-17 years with multiple sclerosis. The CDR3 protein sequence reads: CASSQDKGGNEQFF. The sequence in DNA is TGTGCCAGCAGCCAAGACAAGGGCGGCAATGAGCAGTTCTTC.